The rows below give T cell receptor beta chains drawn from one sample of a study of read filtering for tumor transcriptome and immune sequencing. In TCRdb, the reads were re-called with MiXCR into one record per CDR3 protein. The table records tens of thousands of distinct CDR3 sequences, roughly 15% of them present only once. Material for sequencing was a population of CD138-negative cells sorted from bone marrow. These receptors originate from a donor at least 40 years old with multiple myeloma. CDR3s include the opening cysteine and the closing phenylalanine or tryptophan. The D gene is left open where the match is weak. Some rows have no size entry. The others give once, few or many, or a class for an expanded clone.

clone_size j_call v_call d_call cdr3_aa cdr3_nt
many TRBJ2-4 TRBV28 NA CASSLRLFTLAKNIQYF TGTGCCAGCAGTTTAAGGTTATTTACCTTGGCCAAAAACATTCAGTACTTC
NA TRBJ2-7 TRBV29-1 NA CSVGVGYEQYF TGCAGCGTTGGGGTCGGGTACGAGCAGTACTTC
many TRBJ2-1 TRBV7-2 NA CASSQSHGSSYNEQFF TGTGCCAGCAGCCAAAGCCACGGGAGCTCCTACAATGAGCAGTTCTTC
NA TRBJ2-7 TRBV28 TRBD1 CASRFDRASSYEQYF TGTGCCAGCAGGTTCGACAGGGCCAGCTCCTACGAGCAGTACTTC
many TRBJ1-1 TRBV20-1 NA CSASSGGGNTEAFF TGCAGTGCTAGTTCGGGGGGTGGAAACACTGAAGCTTTCTTT
many TRBJ1-4 TRBV28 NA CASTPPGPMTGKLFF TGTGCCAGCACCCCTCCGGGGCCCATGACTGGAAAACTGTTTTTT
many TRBJ1-6 TRBV7-8 TRBD1 CASSSDRGYSYNSPLHF TGTGCCAGCAGCTCCGACAGGGGATACTCCTATAATTCACCCCTCCACTTT
few TRBJ2-1 TRBV29-1 NA CSVEGEVGYDEQFF TGCAGCGTTGAAGGGGAGGTTGGCTACGATGAGCAGTTCTTC
many TRBJ2-7 TRBV19 NA CASSPDGYLSGYEQYF TGTGCCAGTAGTCCCGACGGATACCTAAGCGGGTACGAGCAGTACTTC
NA TRBJ2-1 TRBV7-8 TRBD2 CASSLQQQGIHGLAGGRSYNGQFF TGTGCCAGCAGCCTCCAACAGCAGGGAATCCACGGACTAGCGGGAGGAAGGTCCTACAATGGGCAGTTCTTC
many TRBJ2-3 TRBV29-1 NA CSVERSTDTQYF TGCAGCGTGGAACGATCCACAGATACGCAGTATTTT
many TRBJ2-2 TRBV2 NA CASSDAHMTGELFF TGTGCCAGCAGCGACGCCCACATGACCGGGGAGCTGTTTTTT
many TRBJ2-7 TRBV29-1 NA CSVGSGGNYEQYF TGCAGCGTTGGATCAGGCGGTAACTACGAGCAGTACTTC
NA TRBJ1-1 TRBV5-1 NA CASSLRGAPEAFF TGCGCCAGCAGCTTGAGGGGGGCGCCTGAAGCTTTCTTT
many TRBJ1-2 TRBV28 NA CASSLVGVLGGYTF TGTGCCAGCAGTTTAGTAGGGGTCCTGGGCGGCTACACCTTC
many TRBJ1-1 TRBV11-2 NA CASSIKGHPNTEAFF TGTGCCAGCAGCATAAAGGGACACCCAAACACTGAAGCTTTCTTT
many TRBJ2-7 TRBV15 NA CATRHRRAYEQYF TGTGCCACCAGACATAGGAGGGCCTACGAGCAGTACTTC
medium-sized TRBJ2-1 TRBV7-2 NA CASSGRGPNEQFF TGTGCCAGCAGCGGCCGGGGCCCCAATGAGCAGTTCTTC
few TRBJ2-3 TRBV6-4 NA CASSAGPHTDTQYF TGTGCCAGCAGTGCGGGCCCACACACAGATACGCAGTATTTT
many TRBJ2-1 TRBV20-1 TRBD2 CSTGLAGVSYNEQFF TGCAGTACGGGACTAGCGGGAGTTTCGTACAATGAGCAGTTCTTC
many TRBJ2-7 TRBV20-1 NA CSARDLLTSYEQYF TGCAGTGCTAGAGACCTCCTAACCTCCTACGAGCAGTACTTC
NA TRBJ2-2 TRBV20-1 TRBD2 CSAGTSGSPTGELFF TGCAGTGCTGGGACTAGCGGGAGCCCCACCGGGGAGCTGTTTTTT
NA TRBJ2-5 TRBV5-1 NA CASSLGQRGTQYF TGCGCCAGCAGCTTAGGACAGCGCGGGACCCAGTACTTC
many TRBJ2-2 TRBV20-1 NA CSARDTGRKNTGELFF TGCAGTGCTAGAGATACAGGGCGTAAGAACACCGGGGAGCTGTTTTTT
many TRBJ2-7 TRBV11-1 NA CASSVLGGPYEQYF TGTGCCAGCAGCGTCCTGGGGGGGCCCTACGAGCAGTACTTC
many TRBJ2-1 TRBV20-1 NA CSAENLFRENNEQFF TGCAGTGCTGAAAACCTTTTCCGGGAGAACAATGAGCAGTTCTTC
many TRBJ2-7 TRBV6-2/TRBV6-3 NA CASSYSGFREQYF TGTGCCAGCAGTTACTCCGGCTTTCGAGAGCAGTACTTC
NA TRBJ2-2 TRBV7-6 TRBD1 CASSLGTGRLGELFF TGTGCCAGCAGCTTGGGGACAGGGCGTCTCGGGGAGCTGTTTTTT
many TRBJ2-7 TRBV28 NA CASSYPSYAEQYF TGTGCCAGCAGTTACCCGTCCTACGCGGAGCAGTACTTC
many TRBJ1-5 TRBV10-3 NA CAISVFEHQPQHF TGTGCCATCAGTGTGTTTGAACATCAGCCCCAGCATTTT
many TRBJ2-1 TRBV6-2/TRBV6-3 NA CASSYQGIASNEQFF TGTGCCAGCAGTTACCAGGGGATCGCCTCCAATGAGCAGTTCTTC
NA TRBJ2-2 TRBV7-2 NA CASSSRAGDTGELFF TGTGCCAGCAGCTCTCGGGCAGGGGACACCGGGGAGCTGTTTTTT
many TRBJ2-1 TRBV29-1 TRBD1 CSVGGQGVVNEQFF TGCAGCGTTGGGGGACAGGGGGTGGTCAATGAGCAGTTCTTC
many TRBJ2-7 TRBV3-1 TRBD1 CASRPGQGALYF TGTGCCAGCAGACCTGGACAGGGGGCTCTGTACTTC
many TRBJ2-3 TRBV20-1 TRBD1 CSAVKDRAGDTQYF TGCAGTGCCGTAAAGGACAGGGCGGGGGATACGCAGTATTTT
many TRBJ2-1 TRBV15 NA CATSEETDDRLGNEQFF TGTGCCACCAGCGAGGAGACGGACGATCGATTGGGGAATGAGCAGTTCTTC
NA TRBJ2-7 TRBV30 NA CAWRWGTNSYEQYF TGTGCCTGGAGGTGGGGGACCAACTCCTACGAGCAGTACTTC
many TRBJ1-3 TRBV12-3/TRBV12-4 NA CASSPTGPSGNTIYF TGTGCCAGCAGTCCCACAGGTCCCTCTGGAAACACCATATATTTT
many TRBJ2-2 TRBV29-1 NA CSVRVRKGHLTGELFF TGCAGCGTCCGGGTGAGGAAGGGGCACCTCACCGGGGAGCTGTTTTTT
many TRBJ1-5 TRBV19 TRBD1 CASTRTGLGNQPQHF TGTGCCAGTACCCGGACAGGTCTCGGCAATCAGCCCCAGCATTTT
many TRBJ2-7 TRBV7-9 NA CASSQTGYEQYF TGTGCCAGCAGCCAGACAGGCTACGAGCAGTACTTC
NA TRBJ2-7 TRBV29-1 NA CSVEGQAVYEQYF TGCAGCGTTGAAGGTCAGGCGGTCTACGAGCAGTACTTC
many TRBJ2-3 TRBV12-5 TRBD1 CASGLGALTGGTDTQYF TGTGCTAGTGGTTTGGGAGCCCTGACAGGGGGCACAGATACGCAGTATTTT
many TRBJ1-2 TRBV7-2 NA CASSLVAGPGDYGYTF TGTGCCAGCAGCTTAGTAGCAGGGCCGGGGGACTATGGCTACACCTTC
many TRBJ1-1 TRBV11-2 NA CASSTEGGASTEAFF TGTGCCAGCAGCACAGAGGGGGGGGCGAGCACTGAAGCTTTCTTT
many TRBJ2-7 TRBV6-2/TRBV6-3 NA CASSTSYEQYF TGTGCCAGCAGCACTTCCTACGAGCAGTACTTC
medium-sized TRBJ1-6 TRBV12-3/TRBV12-4 NA CASSPGAASNSPLHF TGTGCCAGCAGTCCAGGGGCGGCCAGCAATTCACCCCTCCACTTT
many TRBJ2-3 TRBV11-3 NA CASSKVRSDPATQYF TGTGCCAGCAGTAAAGTTAGGTCGGATCCTGCTACGCAGTATTTT
many TRBJ1-1 TRBV15 TRBD1 CATSRERQGVNTEAFF TGTGCCACCAGCAGAGAACGGCAGGGGGTGAACACTGAAGCTTTCTTT
many TRBJ2-5 TRBV18 TRBD2 CASSPSTSGSFQTQYF TGTGCCAGCTCACCATCTACTAGCGGGAGCTTCCAGACCCAGTACTTC
many TRBJ1-4 TRBV10-3 NA CAISEGPFGKLFF TGTGCCATCAGTGAGGGCCCCTTCGGAAAACTGTTTTTT
many TRBJ2-1 TRBV18 NA CASSPLGGGSYNEQFF TGTGCCAGCTCACCACTCGGGGGTGGCTCCTACAATGAGCAGTTCTTC
NA TRBJ1-1 TRBV12-3/TRBV12-4 TRBD1 CASSLSGTVKNTEAFF TGTGCCAGCAGTTTATCCGGGACAGTCAAGAACACTGAAGCTTTCTTT
NA TRBJ2-1 TRBV7-9 TRBD2 CACMGLATYNEQSF TGTGCCTGCATGGGACTAGCGACCTACAATGAGCAGTCCTTC
many TRBJ2-3 TRBV14 NA CASSYTDTQYF TGTGCCAGCAGCTATACAGATACGCAGTATTTT
NA TRBJ1-1 TRBV28 TRBD1 CASSPTGDPNTEAFF TGTGCCAGCAGCCCCACAGGGGACCCGAACACTGAAGCTTTCTTT
many TRBJ2-7 TRBV7-2 TRBD2 CASSLGGRGYEQYF TGTGCCAGCAGCTTAGGCGGGAGAGGTTACGAGCAGTACTTC
many TRBJ2-2 TRBV29-1 NA CSARGTGELFF TGCAGCGCCAGGGGAACCGGGGAGCTGTTTTTT
many TRBJ2-3 TRBV7-9 NA CATIRGVGSTDTQYF TGTGCCACCATCCGGGGTGTCGGGAGCACAGATACGCAGTATTTT
many TRBJ2-4 TRBV7-2 NA CASSLGGAKNIQYF TGTGCCAGCAGCTTAGGAGGGGCCAAAAACATTCAGTACTTC